Below are 16 T cell receptor beta chains sequenced from a single sample in a study of T cells in Graves' hyperthyroidism and ophthalmopathy. There were TCR beta CDR3 regions amplified from RNA transcripts. In the first-round RT-PCR of the TCR CDR3, the HTBI primer set was used. TCRdb re-called the multiplex PCR reads through MiXCR, storing one row per CDR3 protein. The profile shows approximately 700,000 distinct CDR3 sequences, 45% of them singletons. The sequenced sample consisted of peripheral blood or thyroid tissue (not recorded which). The origin of the receptors is an adult man with Graves' disease, either hyperthyroidism or ophthalmopathy (not recorded which).

The chain has TRBV10-3 and TRBJ2-5, with 14 bases lining up with TRBD2. V lost 2 bases, J lost 1 base, and 3 bases stayed unmatched. Germline V gene sequence: CDR1 ENHRY, CDR2 SYGVKD. This CDR3 region has 17 residues. For the CDR3, the DNA is TGTGCCATCAGTGAGACCGGACTAGCGGGGGGCCAAGAGACCCAGTACTTC. It codes for CAISETGLAGGQETQYF.

This clonotype was counted a few times. This sequence joins TRBV7-9 and TRBJ1-1; 8 positions agree with TRBD1. The CDR3 consists of 12 residues. The J segment lost 8 bases and the V segment lost 5 bases, leaving 4 bases of the junction unmatched. In germline, CDR1 is SEHNR, CDR2 FQNEAQ (reference sequence). CDR3 coding DNA: TGTGCCAGCAGCCAGGGGGCCAGCGAAGCTTTCTTT. This sequence encodes CASSQGASEAFF.

V usage is TRBV29-1 and J usage is TRBJ2-7, with D perhaps TRBD2 (6 bases). The CDR3 consists of 15 residues. With 2 bases removed from V and 0 bases from J, the gap between germline ends came to 14 bases. The V gene's germline CDR1 is SQVTM and CDR2 ANQGSEA. CDR3 DNA sequence: TGCAGCGTTGAACCACGGGGCGGGGACTCCTACGAGCAGTACTTC. Translating it yields CSVEPRGGDSYEQYF.

The chain joins TRBV11-2 to TRBJ1-2; the D is unclear. Trimming removed 5 bases from V and 4 bases from J, with 14 bases in between. CDR1 and CDR2 (germline): SGHAT, FQNNGV. The CDR3 extends over 14 amino acids. The CDR3 loop reads CASSVVADGYGYTF. The CDR3 DNA reads as TGTGCCAGCAGCGTTGTGGCTGACGGCTATGGCTACACCTTC.

The gene calls are TRBV29-1 and TRBJ2-7; D call uncertain. Trimming shortened V by 4 bases and J by 3 bases, and 10 bases separated the two germline ends. The CDR3 spans 12 residues. Germline V gene sequence: CDR1 SQVTM, CDR2 ANQGSEA. CDR3 coding DNA: TGCAGCGTTGCTTCGGATATCTACGAGCAGTACTTC. Protein sequence: CSVASDIYEQYF.

The genes are TRBV20-1 and TRBJ1-4; D may be TRBD1 (5 bases). The CDR3 is made up of 11 amino acids. Trimming removed 5 bases at V and 8 bases at J, with 9 bases between. Germline V lookup: CDR1 DFQATT, CDR2 SNEGSKA (reference sequence). CDR3 region: CSADGGEKLFF. CDR3 DNA sequence: TGCAGTGCTGACGGGGGGGAAAAACTGTTTTTT.

The rearrangement uses TRBV29-1 and TRBJ1-1, with D uncertain. The CDR3 spans 11 residues. V gave up 7 bases and J gave up 1 base, with 7 bases separating them. Germline CDR1 SQVTM, CDR2 ANQGSEA. The CDR3 DNA sequence: TGCAGCGGTGCCGGGAACACTGAAGCTTTCTTT. Its protein product is CSGAGNTEAFF.

This clonotype was counted ten times or more. J is TRBJ2-2 and V is TRBV9, with unresolved D. CDR1 is SGDLS and CDR2 is YYNGEE in the germline V gene. The V and J ends lost 2 bases and 8 bases respectively, with 7 bases between them. This CDR3 comprises 12 residues. In DNA form, the CDR3 reads TGTGCCAGCAGCGTCCTGGTAGGGGAGCTGTTTTTT. This encodes CASSVLVGELFF.

With respect to this clonotype: The CDR3 does not close with the conserved phenylalanine or tryptophan, likely indicating a read error. The rearrangement uses TRBV5-1 and TRBJ1-1; possible D gene TRBD1, 5 bases. This CDR3 comprises 16 residues. V was clipped by 0 bases and J by 5 bases, with 17 bases between them. Germline CDR1 reads SGHRS; CDR2 reads YFSETQ. The CDR3 loop is CASSLDGHFLRTEAFS. CDR3 DNA sequence: TGCGCCAGCAGCTTGGACGGACACTTCTTACGAACTGAAGCTTTCTCT.

This clonotype has just a few counts. The rearrangement uses TRBV7-8 and TRBJ1-2; 8 nucleotides line up with TRBD1. This CDR3 has 14 residues. Germline CDR1 and CDR2: SGHVS and FQNEAQ. The trim removed 6 bases at V and 8 bases at J, leaving 11 bases unmatched. The DNA of the CDR3 is TGTGCCAGCAGTTACTCCTCGACAGGGGAAGGCTACACCTTC. Amino acid sequence: CASSYSSTGEGYTF.

This clonotype was seen a handful of times. J is TRBJ2-7 and V is TRBV7-2; 11 positions agree with TRBD2. CDR1 SGHTA and CDR2 FQGNSA come from the germline V gene. This CDR3 contains 16 residues. Trimming took 3 bases from V and 1 from J; bases not matched to a gene: 5. This CDR3 reads CASSFTSGGLSYEQYF. The CDR3 DNA reads TGTGCCAGCAGCTTCACTAGCGGGGGATTGTCCTACGAGCAGTACTTC.

The J gene is TRBJ1-5, the V gene TRBV24-1; a weak D match, TRBD1 (6 bases). Per germline, CDR1 KGHDR and CDR2 SFDVKD. The CDR3 is 15 residues long. V lost 7 bases to trimming and J lost 6 bases, with 18 bases between them. As DNA, the CDR3 is TGTGCCACCAGCGTTGGTACAGGGAGGTCTCAGCCCCAGCATTTT. Protein: CATSVGTGRSQPQHF.

The rearrangement links TRBV12-3 or TRBV12-4 to TRBJ1-5; 7 bases align to TRBD1. With V trimmed by 5 bases and J by 7 bases, 8 bases remained unmatched. The CDR3 totals 14 residues. The CDR3 DNA reads as TGTGCCAGCAGTCCCGACAGGGCACGCCAGCCCCAGCATTTT. Translated: CASSPDRARQPQHF.

This chain uses TRBV7-3 with TRBJ1-5; D not certain. Trimming shortened V by 9 bases and J by 2 bases, and 14 bases separated the two germline ends. The V gene's germline CDR1 is SGHTA and CDR2 FQGTGA. The CDR3 runs 14 residues. CDR3 sequence: CASSIEPRNQPQHF. CDR3 sequence (DNA): TGTGCCAGTAGTATCGAGCCCCGCAATCAGCCCCAGCATTTT.

About this clonotype: A read error may account for a junction end that differs from germline. This chain links TRBV2 with TRBJ1-2, with D perhaps TRBD1 (5 bases). Germline V lookup: CDR1 SNHLY, CDR2 FYNNEI. The CDR3 has 11 amino acids. The CDR3 DNA sequence: TGTGCCAGCAGTTCACCCGGGACCTTCTCCTTC. Its protein product is CASSSPGTFSF.

This clonotype was picked up many times. The chain recombines TRBV20-1 with TRBJ1-2; 9 nucleotides line up with TRBD1. There are 13 residues in the CDR3. V shed 6 bases and J 3 bases; nucleotides not matched to a gene: 5. Germline-derived CDR1 and CDR2 are DFQATT and SNEGSKA (reference sequence). The CDR3 spells CSAWDRVDYGYTF. DNA for the CDR3: TGCAGTGCCTGGGACAGGGTGGACTATGGCTACACCTTC.